A selection of T cell receptor beta chains follows, all from one sample in a study of blood T cells in healthy people across ages. TCRdb reanalysed the 5' RACE reads using MiXCR and keeps one entry per CDR3 protein. The sample carries some 1.5 million distinct CDR3 sequences, 28% recorded once. Specimen: blood. These receptors were taken from a woman aged 30 to 39 in good health. CDR3s include the opening cysteine and the closing phenylalanine or tryptophan. D genes are given only for firm matches. Some rows mark clone size as missing; the rest say once, few, many or name a class of expanded clone.

>TRBJ1-6|many|.|TRBV29-1
TGCAGCGTTCAATCCGGAATGATGGATTCACCCCTCCACTTT
CSVQSGMMDSPLHF
>TRBJ1-1|.|.|TRBV5-1
TGCGCCAGCAGCTTGGTTGGAGGGGAAACTGAAGCTTTCTTT
CASSLVGGETEAFF
>TRBJ2-3|few|.|TRBV5-6
TGTGCCAGCAGCTCAAGACCGGGGATAGAGTATTTT
CASSSRPGIEYF
>TRBJ2-7|few|TRBD1|TRBV10-3
TGTGCCATCAGTGGGACAGGGGTCTGGGAGCAGTACTTC
CAISGTGVWEQYF
>TRBJ2-3|.|.|TRBV18
TGTGCCGGCTCACCTCGACTAGAGGTATCCGCAGATACGCAGTATTTT
CAGSPRLEVSADTQYF
>TRBJ1-1|few|.|TRBV12-3/TRBV12-4
TGTGCCAGCAGTTTAGTTCGCTCTGAAGCTTTCTTT
CASSLVRSEAFF
>TRBJ2-1|many|.|TRBV20-1
TGCAGTGCTAGAGTTGGACGGTACAATGAGCAGTTCTTC
CSARVGRYNEQFF
>TRBJ2-2|.|.|TRBV5-1
TGCGCCAGCAGCTTCGTGGGAACTACGAACACCGGGGAGCTGTTTTTT
CASSFVGTTNTGELFF
>TRBJ1-2|few|.|TRBV7-9
TGTGCCAGCAGTCCCGACGACTTGGGCTACACCTTC
CASSPDDLGYTF
>TRBJ2-7|many|.|TRBV29-1
TGCAGCGTTAAGGACGGCTCCTACGAGCAGTACTTC
CSVKDGSYEQYF
>TRBJ2-3|few|.|TRBV15
TGTGCCACCAGCAGGAAGGGAGGGGGAGGAGATACGCAGTATTTT
CATSRKGGGGDTQYF
>TRBJ2-4|many|TRBD1|TRBV20-1
TGCAGTGCTAGTCGAGGGGGCCGGGACAAAAACATTCAGTACTTC
CSASRGGRDKNIQYF
>TRBJ2-1|few|TRBD2|TRBV5-1
TGCGCCAGCGGGTTAGCGGGGGCGTCCGCCTACAATGAGCAGTTCTTC
CASGLAGASAYNEQFF
>TRBJ1-6|few|.|TRBV4-1
TGCGCCAGCAGCCAGGAGGACACCACTAATTCACCCCTCCACTTT
CASSQEDTTNSPLHF
>TRBJ1-2|.|TRBD1|TRBV20-1
TGCAGTGCTGGAGATCAAGGGGGCTCGGGCTACACCTTC
CSAGDQGGSGYTF
>TRBJ2-1|.|TRBD2|TRBV7-9
TGTGCCAGCAGCTCCCAAACTAGCGGGAGGGCCGAGGTTGAGTTCTTC
CASSSQTSGRAEVEFF
>TRBJ1-2|many|.|TRBV20-1
TGCAGTGCTAGAGTGAGGGCGTGGCCGGGCTACACCTTC
CSARVRAWPGYTF
>TRBJ2-7|few|TRBD2|TRBV7-3
TGTGCCAGCAGCCCTGGCGGGGGGCGTACCTACGAGCAGTACTTC
CASSPGGGRTYEQYF
>TRBJ2-1|.|.|TRBV12-3/TRBV12-4
TGTGCCAGCGTCCAGGGCGCATACAATGAGCAGTTCTTC
CASVQGAYNEQFF
>TRBJ2-1|.|TRBD2|TRBV4-2
TGTGCCAGCAGCAAACGGGGGACTAGCGGGAGCAATGAGCAGTTCTTC
CASSKRGTSGSNEQFF
>TRBJ2-1|many|.|TRBV20-1
TGCAGTGCTAAATACAATGAGCAGTTCTTC
CSAKYNEQFF
>TRBJ1-4|few|TRBD1|TRBV7-6
TGTGCCAGCAGCTTAGCGGACAGGGGGTGGAAACTGTTTTTT
CASSLADRGWKLFF
>TRBJ2-1|.|.|TRBV27
TGTGCCAGCAGTTGGAGACAGGATTACAATGAGCAGTTCTTC
CASSWRQDYNEQFF
>TRBJ2-1|few|TRBD1|TRBV28
TGTGCCAGCAGTTTACGGTCAGGGGGCCTTGGGGAGCAGTTCTTC
CASSLRSGGLGEQFF
>TRBJ1-2|many|.|TRBV9
TGTGCCAGCAGCGTCTCTCATGGGACCTATGGCTACACCTTC
CASSVSHGTYGYTF
>TRBJ1-2|.|.|TRBV30
TGTGCCGCAGATCGGTCTGTGGTATATGGCTACACCTTC
CAADRSVVYGYTF
>TRBJ2-2|.|TRBD2|TRBV12-3/TRBV12-4
TGTGCCAGCAGTCCGGCGGGAGGAGGGGCCGGGGAGCTGTTTTTT
CASSPAGGGAGELFF
>TRBJ2-3|.|TRBD1|TRBV2
TGTGCCAGCAAGCTCGGGACAGAAACAGATACGCAGTATTTT
CASKLGTETDTQYF
>TRBJ2-7|.|.|TRBV7-8
TGTGCCAGCAGCTTAGGTCGGATAGGGGGGTCCTACGAGCAGTACTTC
CASSLGRIGGSYEQYF
>TRBJ2-7|few|TRBD2|TRBV7-9
TGTGCCAGCAGCCCGGGGGGGCCCGCAGATTGGGAGCAGTACTTC
CASSPGGPADWEQYF
>TRBJ2-1|many|.|TRBV12-3/TRBV12-4
TGTGCCAGCAGTTTTCAGGGTGGTGAGCAGTTCTTC
CASSFQGGEQFF
>TRBJ1-2|.|.|TRBV30
TGTGCCTGGAGGAGTGGGAGGGGAATCTATGGCTACACCTTC
CAWRSGRGIYGYTF
>TRBJ1-2|.|.|TRBV7-2
TGTGCCAGCAATCCGGGCGGAAACTATGGCTACACCTTC
CASNPGGNYGYTF
>TRBJ2-4|many|.|TRBV6-5
TGTGCCAGCAGTTACTCGGAGCAGGGGAACATTCAGTACTTC
CASSYSEQGNIQYF
>TRBJ1-2|few|.|TRBV5-5
TGTGCCAGCAGCTCGACAATAAATGGCTACACCTTC
CASSSTINGYTF
>TRBJ2-3|.|TRBD2|TRBV20-1
TGCAGTGCTCTTTCCCGAGCGGGGGGACAGCACACAGATACGCAGTATTTT
CSALSRAGGQHTDTQYF
>TRBJ2-6|.|.|TRBV5-1
TGCGCCAGCAGCTTGGAGGGTTACCAGTCCTCTGGGGCCAACGTCCTGACTTTC
CASSLEGYQSSGANVLTF
>TRBJ1-1|.|.|TRBV5-1
TGCGCCAGCAGCTCATCAGGGGTCCAAGCAGCTTTCTTT
CASSSSGVQAAFF
>TRBJ2-4|few|.|TRBV30
TGTGCCTGGAGTGCCGGGCTAGCCAAAAACATTCAGTACTTC
CAWSAGLAKNIQYF
>TRBJ2-7|.|TRBD2|TRBV3-1
TGTGCCAGCAGCCCGACCGGGACTAGGGGCTACGAGCAGTACTTC
CASSPTGTRGYEQYF
>TRBJ2-7|.|TRBD1|TRBV28
TGTGCCAGCAGTCCCCCACTTTTTGGGACAGGGGGCATCGAGCAGTACTTC
CASSPPLFGTGGIEQYF
>TRBJ2-2|once|TRBD2|TRBV3-1
TGTGCCAGCAGCCAAGAGGGACTAGCGCCGAACACCGGGGAGCTGTTTTTT
CASSQEGLAPNTGELFF
>TRBJ2-1|.|TRBD2|TRBV29-1
TGCAGCGTTGCGGGGAGGGCCCGGTCGTTTAATGAGCAGTTCTTC
CSVAGRARSFNEQFF
>TRBJ2-3|few|.|TRBV5-5
TGTGCCAGCACCACAAAGGTCGGGGGTAGGACAGATACGCAGTATTTT
CASTTKVGGRTDTQYF